This T cell receptor (beta chain) is drawn from a study of response to subunit inactivated influenza vaccine. The table lists this clonotype with a few counts. Via MiXCR, TCRdb re-called the RT-PCR reads, giving one row per CDR3 protein. The table shows 530,000 or so distinct CDR3 sequences, with roughly 25% occurring only once. This sequence originates from a man aged 50-60 years who received an inactivated influenza vaccine. The input for sequencing was CD4+ T cells sorted from PBMCs, taken roughly 5 days after vaccination.

The CDR3 DNA is TGTGCCAGCAGATACGAGCCTAACACTGAAGCTTTCTTT. It codes for CASRYEPNTEAFF. This chain uses TRBV7-2 with TRBJ1-1; D gene ambiguous. The germline gives CDR1 SGHTA, CDR2 FQGNSA. Trimming removed 6 bases at V and 2 bases at J, with 10 bases between. The CDR3 consists of 13 residues.